Listed here is a single T cell receptor (beta chain). Possible read error: a much larger clone is one base away. A second 7 to 11 cycle PCR used barcoded and J-beta primers. The authors tagged each cDNA molecule using a template-switch adaptor with 12 random nucleotides. One entry per CDR3 protein results from TCRdb running MiXCR on the 5' RACE reads. The data contain approximately 700,000 distinct CDR3 sequences, about 32% of them singletons. This specimen belongs to a study of blood T cells in healthy people across ages. Study summary: T cells yielded about one barcoded beta molecule per two cells through template switching.

Germline CDR1 MDHEN, CDR2 SYDVKM. The CDR3 runs to 14 residues. The V and J ends lost 6 bases and 9 bases respectively, with 18 bases between them. V gene TRBV28 combines with J gene TRBJ2-1; TRBD1 might be the D (6 bases). The TCR originated in a woman of 80 years or more in good health. The sample taken for sequencing was blood. The CDR3 sequence: CASSTFGDNAEQFF. DNA for the CDR3: TGTGCCAGCAGCACGTTTGGGGACAACGCTGAGCAGTTCTTC.